This TCR beta chain was recovered during a study of shared T cell receptors in the human thymus. Method: immunoSEQ multiplex PCR; TCRdb's copy keeps in-frame clones and lacks some. The data show roughly 550,000 clones, more than 75% seen once. This CDR3 is 19 amino acids long. With V trimmed by 4 bases and J by 4 bases, 16 bases remained unmatched. Germline CDR1 and CDR2: MGHRA and YSYEKL. The same data also went into a second study, on human thymus T cells.

The chain joins TRBV4-1 to TRBJ2-1, with 10 bases that match TRBD2. The sequence was collected from a boy in the first two years of life with a congenital heart defect. The sequenced sample was thymocytes. CDR3 residues: CASSPRVAGGPNGYNEQFF. CDR3 nucleotides: TGCGCCAGCAGCCCACGGGTAGCGGGAGGTCCTAACGGGTACAATGAGCAGTTCTTC.